The 16 T cell receptor beta chains presented below share a single source sample, sequenced in a study of molecular identifiers for immune sequencing clone quantification. Via MiXCR, TCRdb re-called the PCR reads, giving one row per CDR3 protein. The data contain approximately 500,000 distinct CDR3 sequences, around 23% of them seen just once; the ten biggest clones take up approximately 0.76%. The sample was naive CD8+ T cells from blood, with Jurkat cell RNA spiked in. Subset: FACS-sorted CD8+CD4-CCR7+CD45RA+ naive T cells. The receptors come from a human donor in good health. Some libraries in this study had Jurkat cell RNA spiked in.

The chain employs TRBV5-3 and TRBJ2-7; D is perhaps TRBD1 or TRBD2 (7 bases each). TRBV5-3 is an open reading frame, and its role is uncertain. V lost 8 bases and J lost 5, with 17 bases in between. The CDR3 runs to 13 residues. As DNA, the CDR3 is TGTGCCAGCAGTCCAGGGGGGGGAGACGAGCAGTACTTC. It yields the protein CASSPGGGDEQYF.

V usage is TRBV10-3 and J usage is TRBJ2-7; no clear D. V shed 6 bases and J shed 3 bases, with 15 bases lying between them. There are 14 residues in the CDR3. Looked up from germline, CDR1 is ENHRY and CDR2 is SYGVKD. The DNA of the CDR3 is TGTGCCATCAGAGAAGTAGGGAATAACTACGAGCAGTACTTC. Its translation is CAIREVGNNYEQYF.

Concerning this clonotype itself: Germline and junction disagree at one end, which may indicate a read error. The CDR3 bases are TGTGCCCTCAGAGGGGGGGACAGGGAAGAGACCCAGTACTTC. It specifies CALRGGDREETQYF. The V gene is TRBV10-3, the J gene TRBJ2-5; 9 bases agree with TRBD1. Germline CDR1 is ENHRY and CDR2 is SYGVKD. The CDR3 covers 14 residues.

There are a few counts of this clonotype. The chain carries TRBV21-1 and TRBJ1-2. TRBV21-1 is shown as a pseudogene. CDR3 length equals 17 residues. The CDR3 is CASSNPWGKERRIGYTF. The CDR3 DNA reads as TGTGCCAGCAGCAACCCGTGGGGTAAGGAAAGACGGATCGGCTACACCTTC.

There are many counts of this clonotype. A read error may produce the germline difference seen at one junction end. The J gene is TRBJ2-7, the V gene TRBV7-2, with D perhaps matching TRBD1 (5 bases). The CDR3 runs to 13 residues. Germline CDR1 is SGHTA and CDR2 is FQGNSA. The DNA of the CDR3 is TGCGCCAGCAGCCTACCAGGGTCATACGAGCAGTACTTC. Translating gives CASSLPGSYEQYF.

J is TRBJ2-3 and V is TRBV5-5; 13 nucleotides agree with TRBD2. Trimming at V came to 4 bases and at J to 0 bases, leaving 11 bases not matched to a gene. The CDR3 totals 19 residues. The germline V gene has CDR1 SGHKS and CDR2 YYEKEE (reference sequence). The CDR3 sequence is CASSPWTSGGPGSTDTQYF. The CDR3 bases are TGTGCCAGCAGCCCATGGACTAGCGGGGGCCCTGGGAGCACAGATACGCAGTATTTT. Based on the CDR3 plus reference TRBV5-5 and TRBJ2-3, the full variable domain is DAGVTQSPTHLIKTRGQQVTLRCSPISGHKSVSWYQQVLGQGPQFIFQYYEKEERGRGNFPDRFSARQFPNYSSELNVNALLLGDSALYLCASSPWTSGGPGSTDTQYFGPGTRLTVL.

This clonotype was recorded a few times. V gene TRBV27 combines with J gene TRBJ2-5, with TRBD2 matching 10 bases. Germline V lookup: CDR1 MNHEY, CDR2 SMNVEV (reference sequence). The CDR3 loop spans 16 amino acids. V was clipped by 6 bases and J by 0 bases; unmatched bases: 7. Here the CDR3 reads CASSRSTSGYQETQYF. CDR3 coding DNA: TGTGCCAGCAGCCGGTCGACTAGCGGGTACCAAGAGACCCAGTACTTC.

This clonotype was recorded a few times. The CDR3 DNA follows: TGTGCCAGCAGTTTATTGCCCTCCCGAGATACGCAGTATTTT. It yields the protein CASSLLPSRDTQYF. The chain combines TRBV28 with TRBJ2-3; D gene unclear. Trimming pared 1 base from V and 5 bases from J, leaving 10 bases between. The CDR3 spans 14 residues. Germline assignment: CDR1 MDHEN and CDR2 SYDVKM.

This clonotype was detected once. Since a much larger clone is just one base distant, this may be a read error. The chain is built from TRBV30 and TRBJ2-7, with 9 bases identical to TRBD1. The CDR3 covers 13 residues. V dropped 2 bases and J dropped 5; count of bases not matched to a gene: 4. CDR1 and CDR2 from the germline V gene are GTSNPN and SVGIG (reference sequence). CDR3 amino acids: CAWSRRTGDEQYF. CDR3 DNA sequence: TGTGCCTGGAGTCGGCGGACAGGGGACGAGCAGTACTTC.

This clonotype occurred a few times. The gene calls are TRBV5-1 and TRBJ2-7; D uncertain. Germline assignment: CDR1 SGHRS and CDR2 YFSETQ. The V and J ends lost 1 base and 7 bases respectively, with 12 bases between them. The CDR3 length is 13 residues. The CDR3 spells CASSLFPAEEQYF. The DNA of the CDR3 is TGCGCCAGCAGCTTGTTTCCGGCGGAAGAGCAGTACTTC.

This clonotype was counted a few times. The rearrangement uses TRBV30 and TRBJ2-6; D perhaps matches TRBD2 (5 bases). Per germline, CDR1 GTSNPN and CDR2 SVGIG (reference sequence). This CDR3 has 15 amino acids. The V gene lost 5 bases and the J gene lost 0 bases, with 11 bases spanning the gap. The CDR3 nucleotides read TGTGCCTGGGAGGGCAGCCACTCTGGGGCCAACGTCCTGACTTTC. Amino acids: CAWEGSHSGANVLTF.

This clonotype was seen repeatedly, ten times or more. This rearrangement joins TRBV20-1 to TRBJ2-7; tentatively, D is TRBD1 (6 bases). V lost 5 bases to trimming and J lost 0 bases, with 14 bases between them. Germline V gene data show CDR1 as DFQATT and CDR2 as SNEGSKA (reference sequence). The length of the CDR3 is 14 residues. The CDR3: CSALGQLSSYEQYF. CDR3 bases: TGCAGTGCTTTAGGACAGCTAAGCTCCTACGAGCAGTACTTC.

The chain uses TRBV7-9 and TRBJ1-1, with unresolved D. CDR1 is SEHNR, CDR2 FQNEAQ, per germline (reference sequence). Trimming removed 4 bases from V and 4 bases from J, with 10 bases in between. The CDR3 is 13 residues long. For the CDR3, the DNA is TGTGCCAGCAGCTCTCCCTTTAGCACTGAAGCTTTCTTT. Translating gives CASSSPFSTEAFF.

This clonotype has at least ten counts. The rearrangement joins TRBV29-1 to TRBJ2-1, with D possibly matching TRBD1 (6 bases). The germline gives CDR1 SQVTM, CDR2 ANQGSEA. The germline V and J ends were trimmed by 4 bases and 6 bases, with 13 bases remaining between them. The CDR3 runs to 13 residues. Here the CDR3 reads CSVGSGVGNEQFF. The CDR3 nucleotides are TGCAGCGTTGGGTCAGGGGTTGGCAATGAGCAGTTCTTC.

The table lists this clonotype with many counts. The chain is built from TRBV9 and TRBJ2-5; D perhaps matches TRBD1 (6 bases). This CDR3 contains 13 residues. In germline, CDR1 is SGDLS, CDR2 YYNGEE. Trimming cost V 6 bases and J 5 bases, with 14 bases left between them. CDR3: CASNSGAGETQYF. The CDR3 coding sequence is TGTGCCAGCAACTCAGGGGCCGGGGAGACCCAGTACTTC. The full variable domain, completed using reference TRBV9 and TRBJ2-5, is DSGVTQTPKHLITATGQRVTLRCSPRSGDLSVYWYQQSLDQGLQFLIQYYNGEERAKGNILERFSAQQFPDLHSELNLSSLELGDSALYFCASNSGAGETQYFGPGTRLLVL.

This clonotype was counted a few times. The chain links TRBV20-1 to TRBJ2-1; tentatively, D is TRBD2 (6 bases). In germline, CDR1 is DFQATT, CDR2 SNEGSKA (reference sequence). The CDR3 extends over 17 amino acids. Trimming removed 1 base at V and 6 bases at J, with 22 bases between. The CDR3: CSARGRVERVPFNEQFF. CDR3 bases: TGCAGTGCTAGAGGGAGGGTAGAGAGGGTCCCCTTCAATGAGCAGTTCTTC.